This TCR beta chain was recorded in a study of cytomegalovirus exposure and HLA in healthy donors. Study-level findings and limits: A later analysis revealed that TCR association rates differed between HLA loci, peaking at DRB1 and bottoming out at HLA-C.

Concerning this clone itself: Antigen: not known.

PCR amplification relied on 60 Vbeta primers (plus 13 Jbeta primers). Profiling relied on immunoSEQ multiplex PCR, and the TCRdb table lists in-frame clones only, not all of them. The sample records 150,000 to 200,000 clones, approximately 84% being singletons. Sequences were obtained from PBMCs. This receptor was obtained from a girl aged 5-17 years in good health and CMV-seropositive.

CDR3 in amino acids: CASSHRRGESGGYTF. The DNA for the CDR3 is TGTGCCAGCAGCCACCGCCGGGGTGAATCTGGTGGCTACACCTTC. The chain employs TRBV7-9 and TRBJ1-2, with D unresolved. Germline CDR1 is SEHNR and CDR2 is FQNEAQ (reference sequence). Trimming removed 5 bases at V and 7 bases at J, with 20 bases between. CDR3 length: 15 amino acids.